This TCR beta chain comes out of a study of blood T cells in healthy people across ages. Germline CDR1 reads MNHEY; CDR2 reads SVGEGT. The CDR3 covers 16 residues. With 2 bases clipped from V and 8 bases from J, the junction kept 10 bases outside the gene matches. The authors isolated at least 6.5 million PBMCs per sample. Alongside a J-beta primer mix, a sample-barcoded 5' primer served in a second PCR lasting about 7 to 12 cycles. One entry per CDR3 protein results from TCRdb running MiXCR on the 5' RACE reads. The repertoire holds 650,000 to 1,000,000 distinct CDR3 sequences, under 40% seen once, with 13% in the top ten.

This receptor was obtained from a young man in good health. V usage is TRBV6-2 or TRBV6-3 and J usage is TRBJ2-3; 10 nucleotides match TRBD2. Sequencing was carried out using blood. The CDR3 here is CASSYTIAGGRGTQYF. The CDR3 DNA sequence: TGTGCCAGCAGTTACACCATAGCGGGGGGTCGTGGTACGCAGTATTTT.